The clone carrying this T cell receptor (beta chain) was recorded a few times. Its cognate antigen is unknown. This sample was included in a study of early T cells in non-severe SARS-CoV-2 infection. Study as a whole: Chains stayed unpaired after sequencing of bulk RNA from unsorted whole blood.

Study-level points and caveats: Sequences matched to VDJdb favored anti-spike CD8 responses, while private and CD4 specificities were missed.

V was pared by 6 bases and J by 2 bases, with 5 bases between. Looked up from germline, CDR1 is SGHTA and CDR2 is FQGNSA. The CDR3 runs to 13 residues. TCRdb independently ran MiXCR on the 5' RACE reads; one entry per CDR3 protein. The sample records 70,000 to 95,000 distinct CDR3 sequences, about 15% being singletons. This chain uses TRBV7-2 with TRBJ2-6; no clear D gene. The sample taken for sequencing was whole blood. The TCR comes from an adult who was a healthcare worker with PCR-confirmed SARS-CoV-2 infection or an uninfected control (not recorded which). CDR3 coding DNA: TGTGCCAGCAGTACCCCTGGGGCCAACGTCCTGACTTTC. This gives the protein CASSTPGANVLTF.